The 22 T cell receptor beta chains given below trace back to one sample, sequenced in a study of PD-1 blockade in classical Hodgkin lymphoma. Every patient experienced relapse after autologous stem cell transplantation, and brentuximab vedotin exposure varied. Clones were sequenced by immunoSEQ multiplex PCR, and TCRdb holds only the in-frame ones, with some missing. Here the sample spans about 20,000 clones, approximately 84% being singletons. The sequencing used peripheral blood mononuclear cells (PBMCs), collected at baseline. The receptors come from a human donor with classical Hodgkin lymphoma.

The chain recombines TRBV19 with TRBJ2-2; no reliable D call. Germline V gene lookup returns CDR1 LNHDA and CDR2 SQIVND (reference sequence). This CDR3 region has 16 residues. With 1 base removed from V and 0 bases from J, the gap between germline ends came to 9 bases. CDR3: CASSIGPLPNTGELFF. CDR3 bases: TGTGCCAGTAGTATAGGGCCGCTTCCGAACACCGGGGAGCTGTTTTTT.

The chain has TRBV6-4 and TRBJ2-6; D may match TRBD1 or TRBD2 (5 bases each). Germline V CDR1 and CDR2: MRHNA, SNTAGT. The CDR3 totals 17 residues. Trimming removed 5 bases from V and 0 bases from J, with 14 bases in between. CDR3 amino acids: CASSPGTRLSGANVLTF. Here the CDR3 DNA reads TGTGCCAGCAGTCCCGGGACCCGGCTCTCTGGGGCCAACGTCCTGACTTTC.

The chain joins TRBV4-2 to TRBJ2-2; D gene uncertain. The CDR3 sequence is 14 residues long. Trimming pared 0 bases from V and 6 bases from J, leaving 8 bases between. Per germline, CDR1 LGHNA and CDR2 YNFKEQ. The CDR3 loop is CASSQDYTAGELFF. The CDR3 region has the DNA TGTGCCAGCAGCCAAGATTACACGGCCGGGGAGCTGTTTTTT.

J is TRBJ1-1 and V is TRBV30; 10 bases map to TRBD1. V shed 4 bases and J 5 bases; nucleotides not matched to a gene: 13. Germline V gene sequence: CDR1 GTSNPN, CDR2 SVGIG (reference sequence). The CDR3 runs to 16 residues. The CDR3 nucleotides read TGTGCCTGGACTTACGACCGAGACAGGGGGCATACTGAAGCTTTCTTT. As protein: CAWTYDRDRGHTEAFF.

The V gene is TRBV9, the J gene TRBJ2-5; 7 nucleotides align to TRBD2. The germline gives CDR1 SGDLS, CDR2 YYNGEE. The CDR3 sequence is 15 residues long. V lost 0 bases, J lost 8 bases, and 10 bases stayed unmatched. CDR3 bases: TGTGCCAGCAGCGTAGGGGTGGGGGGGGATCCCACCCAGTACTTC. It specifies CASSVGVGGDPTQYF. The full variable domain, its missing parts supplied by reference TRBV9 and TRBJ2-5, is DSGVTQTPKHLITATGQRVTLRCSPRSGDLSVYWYQQSLDQGLQFLIQYYNGEERAKGNILERFSAQQFPDLHSELNLSSLELGDSALYFCASSVGVGGDPTQYFGPGTRLLVL.

The chain couples TRBV4-2 to TRBJ1-1, with 10 bases lining up with TRBD1. V lost 2 bases, J lost 3 bases, and 3 bases stayed unmatched. The CDR3 covers 15 residues. Germline V gene data show CDR1 as LGHNA and CDR2 as YNFKEQ. The CDR3 loop reads CASSQRQGAYTEAFF. CDR3 nucleotides: TGTGCCAGCAGCCAACGACAGGGGGCGTACACTGAAGCTTTCTTT.

This clone occurred once. The rearrangement links TRBV11-3 to TRBJ1-6; 8 nucleotides match TRBD1. From germline, CDR1 is SGHNT and CDR2 YENEEA. The CDR3 is 18 amino acids. The V segment lost 7 bases and the J segment 0 bases; nucleotides outside the gene matches: 11. The DNA of the CDR3 is TGTGCCAGCACCACGGCCAGACAGGGGAGCTCCTATAATTCACCCCTCCACTTT. It translates to CASTTARQGSSYNSPLHF.

The chain is built from TRBV5-5 and TRBJ1-5, with 7 bases aligning to TRBD1. The germline V gene encodes CDR1 SGHKS and CDR2 YYEKEE (reference sequence). The CDR3 runs to 13 residues. The ends lost 3 bases at V and 11 bases at J; junction bases unmatched: 8. The CDR3 DNA follows: TGTGCCAGCAGCTCGGAGGGGGCCCTGGCCCAGCATTTT. It codes for CASSSEGALAQHF.

This clone has more than one count but fewer than ten. The chain recombines TRBV10-3 with TRBJ1-2, with D hard to call. The CDR3 sequence is 12 residues long. Germline V gene data show CDR1 as ENHRY and CDR2 as SYGVKD. Trimming stripped 4 bases from V and 4 bases from J, with 7 bases between. The chain's CDR3 is CAISVNSYGYTF. As DNA, the CDR3 is TGTGCCATCAGTGTGAACAGCTATGGCTACACCTTC.

The genes are TRBV28 and TRBJ1-2; maybe TRBD1 (5 bases). V lost 5 bases and J 5 bases, leaving 24 bases between the germline ends. CDR3 length equals 17 residues. Germline V gene data show CDR1 as MDHEN and CDR2 as SYDVKM. As DNA, the CDR3 is TGTGCCAGCAGTCCCTTTCAGGGATTGACGTCTGTTTATGGCTACACCTTC. Translated, it gives CASSPFQGLTSVYGYTF.

This chain connects TRBV9 to TRBJ2-7; tentatively, D is TRBD1 (6 bases). The V end was cut by 4 bases, the J end by 5 bases, with 13 bases between. CDR1 SGDLS and CDR2 YYNGEE come from the germline V gene. The CDR3 is 13 amino acids. CDR3 region: CASSQQGMDEQYF. The CDR3 region has the DNA TGTGCCAGCAGCCAACAGGGCATGGACGAGCAGTACTTC.

The CDR3 here is CASSPDPGTSIYNEQFF. CDR3 coding DNA: TGTGCCAGCTCACCAGATCCCGGGACTAGCATCTACAATGAGCAGTTCTTC. V gene TRBV18 combines with J gene TRBJ2-1; 9 bases line up with TRBD2. The junction had 8 bases not matched to a gene; V was cut back by 2 bases and J by 3 bases. CDR3 length equals 17 residues. CDR1 and CDR2 from the germline V gene are KGHSH and LQKENI.

The rearrangement links TRBV12-2 to TRBJ2-1; the table's D call, TRBD1, has no DNA check behind it. TRBV12-2 is shown as a pseudogene. The CDR3 totals 15 residues. DNA of the CDR3: TGTGCAAGTCGCCCGCGGGACAGATTATACAATGAGCAGTTCTTC. Residues: CASRPRDRLYNEQFF.

The chain has TRBV30 and TRBJ2-7; TRBD1 agrees at 10 bases. The CDR3 totals 15 residues. The V and J ends lost 1 base and 1 base, in that order; junction bases with no gene match: 4. Per the germline V gene, CDR1 is GTSNPN and CDR2 is SVGIG (reference sequence). CDR3 amino acids: CAWSDGTGVSYEQYF. CDR3 DNA sequence: TGTGCCTGGAGTGACGGGACAGGGGTTTCCTACGAGCAGTACTTC.

This clone appeared a few times. The chain joins TRBV6-1 to TRBJ1-5; no definite D call. V was pared by 1 base and J by 2 bases, with 9 bases between. CDR3 length: 15 residues. CDR1 and CDR2 (germline): MNHNS, SASEGT. Here the CDR3 DNA reads TGTGCCAGCAGTGAAGGCACGCCGGGCAATCAGCCCCAGCATTTT. It specifies CASSEGTPGNQPQHF.

The V and J genes are TRBV4-2 and TRBJ2-7, with 10 positions matching TRBD1. CDR3 size: 17 residues. CDR1 LGHNA and CDR2 YNFKEQ come from the germline V gene. With 3 bases clipped from V and 2 bases from J, the junction kept 10 bases outside the gene matches. The CDR3 DNA sequence: TGTGCCAGCAGCCATGAGAATTACGGGACAGGGGCCTACGAGCAGTACTTC. Residues: CASSHENYGTGAYEQYF.

The chain combines TRBV27 with TRBJ1-4; the D gene is possibly TRBD1 (6 bases). CDR1 MNHEY and CDR2 SMNVEV come from the germline V gene (reference sequence). The CDR3 extends over 15 amino acids. Trimming cost V 5 bases and J 5 bases, with 15 bases left between them. Here the CDR3 DNA reads TGTGCCAGCAGTGCCCGGGACACCAGAAATGAAAAACTGTTTTTT. Protein product: CASSARDTRNEKLFF. The full variable domain, completed using reference TRBV27 and TRBJ1-4, is EAQVTQNPRYLITVTGKKLTVTCSQNMNHEYMSWYRQDPGLGLRQIYYSMNVEVTDKGDVPEGYKVSRKEKRNFPLILESPSPNQTSLYFCASSARDTRNEKLFFGSGTQLSVL.

Judged by abundance, this clone is medium-sized (0.01 to 0.1%). This chain links TRBV4-3 with TRBJ1-5, with D maybe TRBD1 (5 bases). The CDR3 is 15 residues long. CDR1 and CDR2 (germline): LGHNA, YSLEER. The V gene lost 2 bases and the J gene lost 4 bases, with 12 bases spanning the gap. The CDR3 region has the DNA TGCGCCAGCAGCCAATCCCGGGGGTTAAATCAGCCCCAGCATTTT. As protein: CASSQSRGLNQPQHF.

The rearrangement links TRBV5-4 to TRBJ2-5; 10 positions match TRBD2. Germline V CDR1 and CDR2: SGHNT, YYREEE (reference sequence). CDR3 length: 16 amino acids. J was trimmed by 5 bases and V by 1 base; bases with no gene match: 8. CDR3 sequence (DNA): TGTGCCAGCAGCTTGATAAGCGGGGGGGGTTGGGAGACCCAGTACTTC. The encoded protein is CASSLISGGGWETQYF.

This clone occurred once. At one boundary the junction diverges from the germline segment, which might be a read error. The rearrangement uses TRBV6-5 and TRBJ1-5; no reliable D call. The CDR3 is made up of 15 amino acids. Germline-derived CDR1 and CDR2 are MNHEY and SVGAGI. The CDR3 DNA sequence: TGCGCCAGCACCCCCGCCGCCAAGGTCAATCAGCCCCAGCATTTT. Its translation is CASTPAAKVNQPQHF.

Turning to this clone: Relative to the germline gene, one junction end is altered; a read error may explain this. This chain links TRBV4-1 with TRBJ1-5, with D perhaps matching TRBD1 (5 bases). This CDR3 is 16 amino acids long. From germline, CDR1 is MGHRA and CDR2 YSYEKL. The CDR3 protein is CASSPRRWGGNPPQHF. CDR3 nucleotides: TGCGCCAGCAGCCCCCGTAGGTGGGGGGGGAATCCGCCCCAGCATTTT.

This clone has only a few counts. The CDR3 coding sequence is TGTGCCAGCAGCTTTACAACCGGGGAGCTGTTTTTT. Translated: CASSFTTGELFF. The rearrangement joins TRBV7-9 to TRBJ2-2; D gene uncertain. V shed 3 bases and J shed 5 bases, with 4 bases lying between them. The CDR3 covers 12 residues. CDR1 and CDR2 from the germline V gene are SEHNR and FQNEAQ (reference sequence).